Presented here are 6 T cell receptor beta chains from one specimen sequenced in a study of T cells after yellow fever vaccination. TCRdb re-analysed the 5' RACE reads in MiXCR, keeping a single row per CDR3 protein. The profile covers some 340,000 distinct CDR3 sequences, with about 10% appearing a single time and 2.5% to 4% taken by the ten largest. The material sequenced was CD4+ T cells sorted from PBMCs, taken 45 days after the yellow fever booster vaccination. The receptors shown here come from a man younger than 35 who received the YFV17D yellow fever vaccine.

The chain is built from TRBV20-1 and TRBJ1-2, with D unclear. V lost 0 bases to trimming and J lost 4 bases, with 15 bases between them. Per germline, CDR1 DFQATT and CDR2 SNEGSKA (reference sequence). This CDR3 is 15 amino acids long. The CDR3 DNA sequence: TGCAGTGCTAGAGATGCGACCTCGGCGGGCTATGGCTACACCTTC. This gives the protein CSARDATSAGYGYTF.

V usage is TRBV20-1 and J usage is TRBJ2-1; 8 bases align to TRBD1. Looked up from germline, CDR1 is DFQATT and CDR2 is SNEGSKA (reference sequence). V shed 4 bases and J 8 bases; nucleotides not matched to a gene: 7. The CDR3 has 13 amino acids. The CDR3 protein is CSAMTGAGDEQFF. CDR3 sequence (DNA): TGCAGTGCTATGACAGGGGCCGGCGATGAGCAGTTCTTC.

This clonotype was seen more than once but under ten times. This rearrangement joins TRBV5-1 to TRBJ1-1; 7 nucleotides line up with TRBD1. V gave up 4 bases and J gave up 3 bases; unmatched junction bases: 6. Germline-derived CDR1 and CDR2 are SGHRS and YFSETQ. The CDR3 has 14 amino acids. This CDR3 reads CASSRWTGDTEAFF. As DNA, the CDR3 is TGCGCCAGCAGCCGATGGACAGGCGACACTGAAGCTTTCTTT.

The table lists this clonotype with many counts. The gene calls are TRBV5-1 and TRBJ2-5; maybe TRBD1 (5 bases). Germline CDR1 SGHRS, CDR2 YFSETQ. This CDR3 has 16 amino acids. Trimming took 5 bases from V and 2 from J, leaving 19 bases between them. DNA of the CDR3: TGCGCCAGCAGTTGGGGCAGGACCGGAGCTCAAGAGACCCAGTACTTC. This gives the protein CASSWGRTGAQETQYF.

This clonotype was found a few times. The J gene is TRBJ2-1, the V gene TRBV6-5; no definite D call. This CDR3 region has 10 residues. Germline lookup yields CDR1 MNHEY and CDR2 SVGAGI. V was clipped by 9 bases and J by 7 bases, with 7 bases between them. This chain's CDR3 is CASGKNEQFF. For the CDR3, the DNA is TGTGCCAGTGGTAAGAATGAGCAGTTCTTC.

The CDR3 loop reads CASNKPRTGQPNTEAFF. DNA for the CDR3: TGTGCCAGCAACAAACCAAGGACGGGACAGCCCAACACTGAAGCTTTCTTT. This chain joins TRBV6-2 or TRBV6-3 and TRBJ1-1; TRBD1 aligns across 7 bases. Losses at the gene ends were 7 bases for V and 2 bases for J; bases not matched to a gene: 16. The CDR3 covers 17 residues. Germline values: CDR1 MNHEY, CDR2 SVGEGT.